The 21 T cell receptor beta chains presented below share a single source sample, sequenced in a study of shared clonotypes between healthy human individuals. The protocol was immunoSEQ multiplex PCR, while the TCRdb copy is restricted to in-frame clones and leaves out a portion. The sample consists of about 500,000 clones, approximately 71% of them appearing once. The sequenced sample consisted of PBMCs. Receptors originate from a woman in her thirties or forties in good health. Some clones in this sample may be carry-over from other donors' samples.

The chain employs TRBV5-1 and TRBJ2-5, with D tentatively TRBD2 (5 bases). The V end lost 1 base, the J end lost 7 bases, and 20 bases lay between the germline ends. The length of the CDR3 is 16 residues. Germline V CDR1 and CDR2: SGHRS, YFSETQ. The CDR3 region has the DNA TGCGCCAGCAGCTTGAACCTAGTCGGGATTCTAGGGACCCAGTACTTC. This codes for CASSLNLVGILGTQYF.

The V call is TRBV30, the J call TRBJ2-5, with D perhaps matching TRBD1 (5 bases). The last part of the DNA fits TRBJ2-7 better; the J call may be wrong. CDR3 size: 12 residues. Per germline, CDR1 GTSNPN and CDR2 SVGIG (reference sequence). The CDR3 coding sequence is TGTGCCTGGAGTGCGCAGGGCTACGAGCAGTACTTC. Translated, it gives CAWSAQGYEQYF.

Details on this clone: A far larger clone is one nucleotide away, so this likely arose from a read error. The J gene is TRBJ1-2, the V gene TRBV29-1; D is unresolved. This CDR3 spans 12 amino acids. The V gene's germline CDR1 is SQVTM and CDR2 ANQGSEA. This CDR3 is CSVEDHNCGYTF. CDR3 sequence (DNA): TGCAGCGTTGAAGACCATAACTGTGGCTACACCTTC. The entire variable domain, with the rest obtained from reference TRBV29-1 and TRBJ1-2, is as follows: SAVISQKPSRDICQRGTSLTIQCQVDSQVTMMFWYRQQPGQSLTLIATANQGSEATYESGFVIDKFPISRPNLTFSTLTVSNMSPEDSSIYLCSVEDHNCGYTFGSGTRLTVV.

In this sample, this clone turned up once. This sequence joins TRBV14 and TRBJ1-1; D uncertain. V was cut by 2 bases and J by 2 bases, with 12 bases left in between. The CDR3 length is 15 residues. Germline CDR1 SGHDN, CDR2 FVKESK. CDR3 DNA sequence: TGTGCCAGCAGCCAATCTAGAGACGGAAACACTGAAGCTTTCTTT. Protein: CASSQSRDGNTEAFF.

There are a few counts of this clone. The chain uses TRBV18 and TRBJ2-2; no reliable D call. This CDR3 has 16 residues. V was shortened by 1 base and J by 0 bases, with 9 bases between the two germline ends. The germline V gene has CDR1 KGHSH and CDR2 LQKENI. The CDR3 spells CASSPQGPPNTGELFF. CDR3 DNA: TGTGCCAGCTCACCACAAGGGCCTCCGAACACCGGGGAGCTGTTTTTT.

V gene TRBV25-1 combines with J gene TRBJ2-1; TRBD2 might be the D (6 bases). Germline V gene lookup returns CDR1 MGHDK and CDR2 SYGVNS. The V gene lost 3 bases and the J gene lost 4 bases, with 16 bases spanning the gap. The CDR3 is made up of 16 amino acids. For the CDR3, the DNA is TGTGCCAGCAGTGAGAGGGCAGGAGGGTGGTACAATGAGCAGTTCTTC. This codes for CASSERAGGWYNEQFF.

The genes are TRBV28 and TRBJ2-3; 14 bases match TRBD2. CDR3 size: 16 residues. The germline V gene has CDR1 MDHEN and CDR2 SYDVKM. Trimming took 5 bases from V and 4 from J; bases not matched to a gene: 5. The CDR3 bases are TGTGCCAGCAGTCCCCGACTAGCGGGAGGGCCAGATACGCAGTATTTT. Protein: CASSPRLAGGPDTQYF.

V and J are TRBV7-2 and TRBJ1-1, with a tentative D call TRBD1 (5 bases). The germline V gene encodes CDR1 SGHTA and CDR2 FQGNSA. The V end lost 2 bases, the J end lost 5 bases, and 18 bases lay between the germline ends. The CDR3 loop spans 16 amino acids. In DNA form, the CDR3 reads TGTGCCAGCAGCTTAATTAGGGCTGGGCCAGGGACTGAAGCTTTCTTT. Translation: CASSLIRAGPGTEAFF.

For this clone: A read error is likely here: a far larger clone is one base away. The CDR3 reads CASSRGQGAETFF. CDR3 bases: TGTGCCAGCAGCCGTGGACAGGGGGCTGAAACTTTCTTT. The rearrangement links TRBV7-2 to TRBJ1-1; 11 positions agree with TRBD1. CDR1 is SGHTA and CDR2 is FQGNSA in the germline V gene. The CDR3 runs 13 residues. Together with reference TRBV7-2 and TRBJ1-1, the CDR3 gives the full variable domain: GAGVSQSPSNKVTEKGKDVELRCDPISGHTALYWYRQSLGQGLEFLIYFQGNSAPDKSGLPSDRFSAERTGGSVSTLTIQRTQQEDSAVYLCASSRGQGAETFFGQGTRLTVV.

Note on this clone: With a far larger clone one base away, a read error is the likely cause. J is TRBJ2-7 and V is TRBV7-2; 9 bases line up with TRBD2. After removal of 5 bases from V and 9 bases from J, the junction contained 14 bases not matched to a gene. The CDR3 is 15 residues long. Germline V gene data show CDR1 as SGHTA and CDR2 as FQGNSA. This CDR3 reads CASSSQWISGRGQYF. The CDR3, as DNA: TGTGCCAGCAGCAGCCAGTGGATTAGCGGGAGAGGGCAGTACTTC.

Ten or more counts support this clone. The sample holds other DNA sequences that translate to the same CDR3. J is TRBJ2-5 and V is TRBV30, with TRBD1 matching 8 bases. Germline V gene data show CDR1 as GTSNPN and CDR2 as SVGIG (reference sequence). The CDR3 consists of 13 residues. The J segment lost 2 bases and the V segment lost 4 bases, leaving 3 bases of the junction unmatched. The DNA for the CDR3 is TGTGCCTGGATGGGACAGGAGCAAGAGACCCAGTACTTC. It encodes CAWMGQEQETQYF.

The table lists this clone with a count of one. The J gene is TRBJ2-3, the V gene TRBV29-1, with unresolved D. This CDR3 has 13 amino acids. Germline V CDR1 and CDR2: SQVTM, ANQGSEA. V was trimmed by 5 bases and J by 2 bases, leaving 11 bases between them. CDR3: CSVRVVSTDTQYF. CDR3 DNA sequence: TGCAGCGTTAGGGTAGTATCCACAGATACGCAGTATTTT.

This clone was seen many times. The chain is built from TRBV5-4 and TRBJ1-2; D perhaps matches TRBD1 (6 bases). The ends were cut back, 0 bases at V and 3 bases at J, with 12 bases in the middle. The CDR3 sequence is 15 residues long. The germline V gene encodes CDR1 SGHNT and CDR2 YYREEE (reference sequence). The DNA of the CDR3 is TGTGCCAGCAGCTTGGCCCGGAAGGGGGACTATGGCTACACCTTC. Its protein product is CASSLARKGDYGYTF.

J is TRBJ1-2 and V is TRBV18, with TRBD1 identical over 8 bases. The CDR3 length is 15 residues. V was clipped by 0 bases and J by 2 bases; unmatched bases: 2. Germline V gene data show CDR1 as KGHSH and CDR2 as LQKENI. The CDR3 is CASSPPGTGNYGYTF. Written as DNA, the CDR3 is TGTGCCAGCTCACCACCGGGGACAGGAAACTATGGCTACACCTTC.

The CDR3 nucleotides are TGTGCCAGCAGTTCAGGGGATGGCAAAAACATTCAGTACTTC. This translates into CASSSGDGKNIQYF. The V call is TRBV28, the J call TRBJ2-4; D may be TRBD1 (6 bases). The CDR3 is 14 residues long. Germline lookup yields CDR1 MDHEN and CDR2 SYDVKM. V gave up 4 bases and J gave up 3 bases, with 10 bases separating them.

The count of this clone is one. The rearrangement joins TRBV18 to TRBJ2-7; 8 bases match TRBD1. Germline V gene sequence: CDR1 KGHSH, CDR2 LQKENI. The CDR3 sequence is 17 residues long. V gave up 5 bases and J gave up 1 base; unmatched junction bases: 13. CDR3 coding DNA: TGTGCCAGCTCATCGGAACTGGGACAGGCCGATTCCTACGAGCAGTACTTC. This translates into CASSSELGQADSYEQYF.

J is TRBJ2-3 and V is TRBV7-2; 7 bases map to TRBD2. There are 15 residues in the CDR3. In germline, CDR1 is SGHTA, CDR2 FQGNSA. The V segment lost 5 bases and the J segment 2 bases; nucleotides outside the gene matches: 7. The chain's CDR3 is CASSNPAGHTDTQYF. The CDR3 DNA reads TGTGCCAGCAGCAACCCAGCGGGGCACACAGATACGCAGTATTTT.

In this sample, this clone turned up a few times. V gene TRBV2 combines with J gene TRBJ2-5; D may be TRBD1 (6 bases). The assigned J gene may be wrong: the sequence end matches TRBJ2-7 better. The CDR3 is made up of 16 amino acids. Germline CDR1 reads SNHLY; CDR2 reads FYNNEI. The CDR3 coding sequence is TGTGCCAGCAGTGTCTCCCTCGTACAGGGATCCTACGAGCAGTACTTC. Its translation: CASSVSLVQGSYEQYF.

As concerns this clone: Only one base separates this from a far larger clonotype, so it likely reflects a read error. The rearrangement uses TRBV5-4 and TRBJ1-1, with D possibly TRBD1 on 5 matching bases. The length of the CDR3 is 13 residues. CDR1 and CDR2 (germline): SGHNT, YYREEE (reference sequence). V was clipped by 3 bases and J by 3 bases, with 9 bases between them. CDR3 nucleotide sequence: TGTGCCAGCAGCTCGTTGGGGGACACTGAAGCTTTCTTT. Translated, it gives CASSSLGDTEAFF.

This clone has ten or more counts. This rearrangement joins TRBV19 to TRBJ2-7; TRBD1 is a possible D gene (6 bases). Trimming took off 1 base at V and 1 base at J, with 11 bases between the two ends. The germline V gene encodes CDR1 LNHDA and CDR2 SQIVND (reference sequence). This CDR3 contains 15 residues. This CDR3 is CASSIGGDTSYEQYF. CDR3 in DNA: TGTGCCAGTAGTATAGGAGGGGACACTTCCTACGAGCAGTACTTC.

The J gene is TRBJ2-5, the V gene TRBV9; 9 positions agree with TRBD2. The CDR3 runs to 13 residues. Per germline, CDR1 SGDLS and CDR2 YYNGEE. J was trimmed by 9 bases and V by 1 base; bases with no gene match: 4. As DNA, the CDR3 is TGTGCCAGCAGCGTACAAGCGGGAGGTCCCCAGTACTTC. Translation: CASSVQAGGPQYF.